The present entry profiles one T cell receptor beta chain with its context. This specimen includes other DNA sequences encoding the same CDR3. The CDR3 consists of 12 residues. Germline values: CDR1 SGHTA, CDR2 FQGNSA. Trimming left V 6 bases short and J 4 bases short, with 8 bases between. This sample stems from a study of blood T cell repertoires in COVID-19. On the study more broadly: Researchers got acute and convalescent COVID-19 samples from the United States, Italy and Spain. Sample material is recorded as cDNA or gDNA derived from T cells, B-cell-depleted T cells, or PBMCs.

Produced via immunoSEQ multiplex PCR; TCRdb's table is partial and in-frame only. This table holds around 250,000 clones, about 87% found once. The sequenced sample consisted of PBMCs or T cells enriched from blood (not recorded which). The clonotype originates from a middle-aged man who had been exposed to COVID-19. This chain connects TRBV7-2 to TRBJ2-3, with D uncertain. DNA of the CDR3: TGTGCCAGCAGTTTATCCGCAGATACGCAGTATTTT. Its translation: CASSLSADTQYF.